These 12 T cell receptor beta chains originate from one sample sequenced in a study of regulatory T cells in long-lasting Graves disease. The time point here: newly diagnosed GD, antithyroid drugs for less than 3 months. PBMCs provided the RNA from which the TCR library was made. Building the TCR beta libraries relied on iRepertoire HTBI primers, and CDR3 regions underwent Arm-PCR. A single record per CDR3 protein comes from TCRdb applying MiXCR to the multiplex PCR reads. The table has 520,000 or so distinct CDR3 sequences, 12% seen once. The data were also submitted as part of a second study, on T cells in Graves' hyperthyroidism and ophthalmopathy.

This specimen was peripheral blood mononuclear cells (PBMCs), taken at new diagnosis, from a patient treated with antithyroid drugs. These receptors originate from a woman under 40 with Graves disease.

This clonotype has at least ten counts. V is TRBV5-4 and J is TRBJ2-3; 9 bases align to TRBD1. V dropped 4 bases and J dropped 11; count of bases not matched to a gene: 8. Germline assignment: CDR1 SGHNT and CDR2 YYREEE (reference sequence). CDR3 length: 13 residues. CDR3 amino acids: CASSPQGQGRQYF. The DNA of the CDR3 is TGTGCCAGCAGCCCACAGGGACAGGGAAGGCAGTATTTT.

This clonotype appeared many times. This sequence joins TRBV12-3 or TRBV12-4 and TRBJ2-3; no firm D call. V lost 5 bases and J 4 bases, leaving 31 bases between the germline ends. CDR3 length: 20 amino acids. The DNA for the CDR3 is TGTGCCAGCAGTCTCCGCCCGGGCGGCGAAGGGATAGGGAACGCAGATACGCAGTATTTT. It yields the protein CASSLRPGGEGIGNADTQYF.

This clonotype occurred a few times. Just one base apart from a much larger clone, this may be a read error. Since no conserved phenylalanine or tryptophan closes the CDR3, a read error is the likely cause. V is TRBV12-3 or TRBV12-4 and J is TRBJ2-7; D possibly corresponds to TRBD2 (8 bases). The CDR3 length is 15 residues. Trimming left V 4 bases short and J 5 bases short, with 18 bases between. The CDR3 region is CASSSGGGRYNEQYL. The CDR3, as DNA: TGTGCCAGCAGTTCGGGAGGGGGCCGGTATAACGAGCAGTACCTC.

This clonotype was counted many times. The CDR3 nucleotides read TGTGCCAGCCAAAATCCCGGGACAGGGAATGGCTACACCTTC. The encoded protein is CASQNPGTGNGYTF. The chain carries TRBV6-1 and TRBJ1-2, with 9 bases that match TRBD1. V lost 8 bases to trimming and J lost 6 bases; unmatched junction nucleotides: 10. Germline V gene data show CDR1 as MNHNS and CDR2 as SASEGT. CDR3 length: 14 amino acids.

This clonotype was counted at least ten times. V and J are TRBV5-6 and TRBJ2-1, with D perhaps matching TRBD1 (5 bases). From germline, CDR1 is SGHDT and CDR2 YYEEEE. This CDR3 has 14 amino acids. V was clipped by 1 base and J by 1 base, with 6 bases between them. CDR3 in DNA: TGTGCCAGCAGCTTGCAGGGTTCCTACAATGAGCAGTTCTTC. Amino acids: CASSLQGSYNEQFF.

Note on this clonotype: A much larger clone lies one base from this, so it may be a read error. This CDR3 is missing its conserved last phenylalanine or tryptophan, likely due to a read error. The DNA is left out, because the CDR3 cannot be placed on it with certainty; the CDR3 is given as TCRdb lists it. This chain uses TRBV7-3 with TRBJ2-5; no DNA check was done on the table's D call, TRBD2. CDR1 is SGHTA, CDR2 FQGTGA, per germline. The CDR3 extends over 13 residues, inclusive of both ends. The CDR3 sequence: CASSLSSAGIRFS.

This clonotype occurred many times. V usage is TRBV19 and J usage is TRBJ1-5; possible D gene TRBD1, 6 bases. From germline, CDR1 is LNHDA and CDR2 SQIVND (reference sequence). Deletions cut 7 bases from V and 0 bases from J, with 13 bases between. This CDR3 contains 15 residues. The CDR3: CASTRTDISNQPQHF. Written as DNA, the CDR3 is TGTGCCAGTACCCGGACAGACATTAGCAATCAGCCCCAGCATTTT.

DNA for the CDR3: TGTGCCACCAGCAGAGATAGGGGATACGAGCAGTACTTC. This translates into CATSRDRGYEQYF. The rearrangement joins TRBV15 to TRBJ2-7; D may be TRBD1 (5 bases). The V gene's germline CDR1 is LNHNV and CDR2 YYDKDF (reference sequence). V lost 0 bases and J 4 bases, leaving 7 bases between the germline ends. The CDR3 runs to 13 residues.

This clonotype was counted at least ten times. The chain joins TRBV28 to TRBJ2-5, with D perhaps matching TRBD1 (5 bases). The CDR3 loop spans 14 amino acids. V dropped 3 bases and J dropped 5 bases, with 13 bases sitting between them. Germline V CDR1 and CDR2: MDHEN, SYDVKM. The CDR3 sequence is CASSFPNKGETQYF. The CDR3, as DNA: TGTGCCAGCAGTTTCCCAAATAAGGGGGAGACCCAGTACTTC.

Many counts were recorded for this clonotype. The rearrangement uses TRBV10-3 and TRBJ1-5; D remains unclear. Germline V gene data show CDR1 as ENHRY and CDR2 as SYGVKD. V shed 2 bases and J shed 5 bases, with 7 bases lying between them. The CDR3 has 13 amino acids. The CDR3 nucleotides read TGTGCCATCAGTGAGCTTGGAGATCAGCCCCAGCATTTT. Amino acid sequence: CAISELGDQPQHF.

This clonotype showed up many times. J is TRBJ1-4 and V is TRBV25-1; 9 bases line up with TRBD1. The CDR3 totals 15 residues. CDR1 MGHDK and CDR2 SYGVNS come from the germline V gene. After removal of 3 bases from V and 8 bases from J, the junction contained 7 bases not matched to a gene. CDR3 sequence: CASSESGTGKEKLFF. The CDR3 DNA is TGTGCCAGCAGTGAGTCCGGGACAGGGAAAGAAAAACTGTTTTTT. Complete variable domain (other parts from reference TRBV25-1 and TRBJ1-4): EADIYQTPRYLVIGTGKKITLECSQTMGHDKMYWYQQDPGMELHLIHYSYGVNSTEKGDLSSESTVSRIRTEHFPLTLESARPSHTSQYLCASSESGTGKEKLFFGSGTQLSVL.

Worth noting for this clonotype: A far larger clone is only one base removed, so a read error is likely. The V call is TRBV11-2, the J call TRBJ2-7; D not certain. Germline CDR1 is SGHAT and CDR2 is FQNNGV. The V gene lost 6 bases and the J gene lost 3 bases, with 12 bases spanning the gap. The CDR3 runs 13 residues. CDR3 bases: TGTGCCAGCAGTTTAACGGCGGACTACGAGCAGTACTTC. It translates to CASSLTADYEQYF.